This is a list of T cell receptor beta chains from one sample in a study of low-dose radiotherapy and immunotherapy resistance in tumors. MiXCR, run by TCRdb on the reads, gives a single entry per CDR3 protein. The sample yields some 94,000 distinct CDR3 sequences, approximately 22% seen once. Sequencing was performed on PBMCs, taken after low-dose radiotherapy plus immunotherapy. These receptors were taken from a female donor with ovarian cancer. Both conserved end residues are part of each CDR3. D genes are given only for firm matches. Clone sizes are given selectively: once, few, many, or a class where the clone is expanded.

clone size	V gene	J gene	D gene	CDR3 DNA	CDR3 protein
many	TRBV3-1	TRBJ2-5	TRBD2	TGTGCCACCGAGCCCTCGACTAGCGGGGGGCGCGGGGAGACCCAGTACTTC	CATEPSTSGGRGETQYF
many	TRBV6-6	TRBJ2-4	TRBD1	TGTGCCAGCAGTTACGGGCAACAGGGGCGAAACATTCAGTACTTC	CASSYGQQGRNIQYF
many	TRBV20-1	TRBJ2-5	NA	TGCAGTGCTCGCGAGTTTGGGGAGACCCAGTACTTC	CSAREFGETQYF
many	TRBV16	TRBJ2-3	NA	TGTGCCAGCAGCCAATCGGGACGCACAGATACGCAGTATTTT	CASSQSGRTDTQYF
NA	TRBV5-4	TRBJ2-7	NA	TGTGCCAGCAGCTTCTCCAGGGGAGTTGGCGAGCAGTACTTC	CASSFSRGVGEQYF
NA	TRBV28	TRBJ2-1	TRBD2	TGTGCCAGCAGTTCCTTCCTCACTAGCGGGAGCAATGAGCAGTTCTTC	CASSSFLTSGSNEQFF
many	TRBV5-6	TRBJ2-2	NA	TGTGCCAGCAGCTTCCCCCCCGCGGTCGGGGTCACCGGGGAGCTGTTTTTT	CASSFPPAVGVTGELFF
many	TRBV18	TRBJ2-2	NA	TGTGCCAGCTCACCCAGTGGGTGGGTCGAAAACACCGGGGAGCTGTTTTTT	CASSPSGWVENTGELFF
NA	TRBV6-8	TRBJ2-4	TRBD2	TGTGCCAGCAGCACACTAGCGGGGGGAGCCAAAAACATTCAGTACTTC	CASSTLAGGAKNIQYF
NA	TRBV19	TRBJ2-5	TRBD1	TGTGCCAGTAGTACGGGACAGAAAAAAGAGACCCAGTACTTC	CASSTGQKKETQYF
NA	TRBV5-1	TRBJ2-1	TRBD2	TGCGCCAGCAGCTTGGATCCGCGGGGGGGCAACAATGAGCAGTTCTTC	CASSLDPRGGNNEQFF
NA	TRBV5-4	TRBJ2-3	NA	TGTGCCAGCAGCAGGCGGGACCTCTCCTGGGATACGCAGTATTTT	CASSRRDLSWDTQYF
once	TRBV5-4	TRBJ2-7	TRBD2	TGTGCCAGCAGCATCCGCCCCTCCAGCGGGAGGGTAGAGCAGTACTTC	CASSIRPSSGRVEQYF
NA	TRBV11-2	TRBJ2-3	NA	TGTGCCAGCAGCTTCAATGGGGCTAGCACAGATACGCAGTATTTT	CASSFNGASTDTQYF
NA	TRBV30	TRBJ1-5	TRBD1	TGTGCCTGGACTCGGACAGGGGCCAGTCAGCCCCAGCATTTT	CAWTRTGASQPQHF
many	TRBV5-4	TRBJ2-2	NA	TGTGCCAGCAGCCCGGGGCGAGCCGCGAACACCGGGGAGCTGTTTTTT	CASSPGRAANTGELFF
NA	TRBV28	TRBJ1-6	NA	TGTGCCAGCAGTCCCACAGAAAAGACCCGGGGTTATAATTCACCCCTCCACTTT	CASSPTEKTRGYNSPLHF
many	TRBV7-2	TRBJ2-1	TRBD1	TGTGCCAGCAGCTTACTTTGGGGACAGGGGGAAGGTGAGCAGTTCTTC	CASSLLWGQGEGEQFF
many	TRBV5-6	TRBJ2-3	TRBD2	TGTGCCAGCAGCTTTCAAGCGGGAGGGCCGGGTACGCAGTATTTT	CASSFQAGGPGTQYF
many	TRBV4-3	TRBJ2-2	NA	TGCGCCAGCAGCCAGATCCCGGGCGGGGAGCTGTTTTTT	CASSQIPGGELFF
many	TRBV9	TRBJ2-2	NA	TGTGCCAGCACCCAGACAGTGAACACCGGGGAGCTGTTTTTT	CASTQTVNTGELFF
NA	TRBV3-1	TRBJ2-7	NA	TGTGCCACTCAACGACAGCCGGCCTACGAGCAGTACTTC	CATQRQPAYEQYF
many	TRBV5-1	TRBJ2-7	TRBD1	TGCGCCAGCAGCCGGGACAGGGGATCTGACGAGCAGTACTTC	CASSRDRGSDEQYF
many	TRBV7-8	TRBJ2-1	TRBD2	TGTGCCAGCAGCTCGACTAGCGCTCTGAGTCGGAATGAGCAGTTCTTC	CASSSTSALSRNEQFF
many	TRBV30	TRBJ1-4	NA	TGTGCCTGGAGTGTGCGGTCCGAAAAACTGTTTTTT	CAWSVRSEKLFF
few	TRBV7-9	TRBJ2-3	NA	TGTGCCAGCAGCTTTCCGGCACGGGGCACAGATACGCAGTATTTT	CASSFPARGTDTQYF
many	TRBV29-1	TRBJ2-1	NA	TGCAGCGTTGAACTGGGACCTGAGCAGTTCTTC	CSVELGPEQFF
many	TRBV6-2/TRBV6-3	TRBJ1-1	TRBD1	TGTGCCAGCAGGCTGACAGGGGACACTGAAGCTTTCTTT	CASRLTGDTEAFF
many	TRBV5-1	TRBJ1-4	NA	TGCGCCAGCAGCTTGAGTCCAGACGCCTATGAAAAACTGTTTTTT	CASSLSPDAYEKLFF
many	TRBV12-3/TRBV12-4	TRBJ2-1	NA	TGTGCCAGCAGTTCGAGATTCAATGAGCAGTTCTTC	CASSSRFNEQFF
many	TRBV4-3	TRBJ2-1	NA	TGCGCCAGCAGCCAAGATAGGGCAGGGCTGTACAATGAGCAGTTCTTC	CASSQDRAGLYNEQFF
NA	TRBV4-2	TRBJ1-2	TRBD1	TGTGCCAGCAGCCTTGGGGGACAGGGGGCTGCAGGCTACACCTTC	CASSLGGQGAAGYTF
many	TRBV7-9	TRBJ2-5	NA	TGTGCCAGCAGCTTATCTGATCTTCAGACCCAGTACTTC	CASSLSDLQTQYF
NA	TRBV11-3	TRBJ2-1	TRBD2	TGTGCCAGCAGCTTAGTAAGCGGGGGGACCTACAATGAGCAGTTCTTC	CASSLVSGGTYNEQFF
many	TRBV12-3/TRBV12-4	TRBJ2-2	TRBD2	TGTGCCAGCAGTTTAAGTAGCGGGAGATCGGCCGGGGAGCTGTTTTTT	CASSLSSGRSAGELFF
NA	TRBV4-2	TRBJ2-1	NA	TGTGCCAGCAGCCAAGAATTGGCGGGGGCTGGAAATGAGCAGTTCTTC	CASSQELAGAGNEQFF
many	TRBV29-1	TRBJ2-6	NA	TGCAGCGTTGGCTCACAGGGATCTGGGGCCAACGTCCTGACTTTC	CSVGSQGSGANVLTF
many	TRBV3-1	TRBJ1-1	NA	TGTGCCAGCAGCCAAAGCGGGCCTGAAGCTTTCTTT	CASSQSGPEAFF
many	TRBV20-1	TRBJ2-3	TRBD2	TGCAGTGCCTATAGTAGCGGGGGGCCCCGGGATACGCAGTATTTT	CSAYSSGGPRDTQYF
NA	TRBV3-1	TRBJ2-1	NA	TGTGCCAGCAGGCGATGGACAGACGATTACAATGAGCAGTTCTTC	CASRRWTDDYNEQFF
NA	TRBV20-1	TRBJ1-2	TRBD1	TGCAGTGCCCGGATCCCAGGGGGCCTTAACTATGGCTACACCTTC	CSARIPGGLNYGYTF
many	TRBV27	TRBJ2-1	TRBD2	TGTGCCAGCAGTTCCTCTAGCGGGGGGCTGCCCCGGTTCTTC	CASSSSSGGLPRFF
many	TRBV5-1	TRBJ1-4	NA	TGCGCCAGCAGCTTGGCGGTCGGTCTTGGTGAAAAACTGTTTTTT	CASSLAVGLGEKLFF
many	TRBV7-9	TRBJ2-2	TRBD2	TGTGCCAGCACGCGGGGGGCCGGGGAGCTGTTTTTT	CASTRGAGELFF
few	TRBV2	TRBJ1-2	TRBD1	TGTGCCACCCAACAGGGGGGGGCTTATGGCTACACCTTC	CATQQGGAYGYTF
few	TRBV6-1	TRBJ1-2	NA	TGTGCCAGCAGTGAAGCGCTGGCTTTTGGGTACTATGGCTACACCTTC	CASSEALAFGYYGYTF